These T cell receptor beta chains were read from a single sample in a study of T cell repertoires in cytomegalovirus infection. Each CDR3 protein is one row after TCRdb ran MiXCR on the reads. The sample shows 150,000 to 200,000 distinct CDR3 sequences, approximately 28% of them seen only once. Sequenced: PBMCs. Receptors were obtained from a human donor in good health (CMV status not recorded). Some clones in this sample may be carry-over from other donors' samples. CDR3s include the opening cysteine and the closing phenylalanine or tryptophan. Each record gives: clone size, J gene, V gene, D gene, CDR3 DNA, CDR3 protein. The D gene is left open where the match is weak. Clone size is stated in some rows and not others, as once, few, many or a class when expanded.

>few|TRBJ2-1|TRBV6-5|-
TGTGCCAGCAGTGTTGGGACCGGGAGAAAATTCTTC
CASSVGTGRKFF
>-|TRBJ2-1|TRBV6-1|-
TGTGCCAGCCCGCCTCTCAATGAGCAGTTCTTC
CASPPLNEQFF
>few|TRBJ2-3|TRBV10-3|-
TGTGCCATCAGTGATCCCTTGGAGGGAGCTGTAGATACGCAGTATTTT
CAISDPLEGAVDTQYF
>many|TRBJ2-1|TRBV7-2|-
TGTGCCAGCAGCCCAAGCGGCGGGGTCTACAATGAGCAGTTCTTC
CASSPSGGVYNEQFF
>many|TRBJ2-1|TRBV5-4|TRBD1
TGTGCCAGCAGCCACCTAGGGGGCAGCAATGAGCAGTTCTTC
CASSHLGGSNEQFF
>-|TRBJ1-1|TRBV25-1|-
TGTGCCAGCAGGGCCAGGGGCAGGGTGAACACTGAAGCTTTCTTT
CASRARGRVNTEAFF
>few|TRBJ1-4|TRBV10-3|TRBD1
TGTGCCATCAGTGACCCCAGGGCAGGGGGTGAAGAAAAACTGTTTTTT
CAISDPRAGGEEKLFF
>-|TRBJ2-3|TRBV7-2|-
TGTGCCAGCAGCTCCCCGGGGGCAAATACGCAGTATTTT
CASSSPGANTQYF
>many|TRBJ2-1|TRBV11-2|-
TGTGCCAGCAGCTTTGACAGACACAAATACAATGAGCAGTTCTTC
CASSFDRHKYNEQFF
>many|TRBJ2-7|TRBV7-2|TRBD1
TGTGCCAGCAGCCCCCAGGGGCAGGGGGCAACAGGGGAGCAGTACTTC
CASSPQGQGATGEQYF
>-|TRBJ1-1|TRBV19|-
TGTGCCACCGAGAACCCGGGACGGCTGAACACTGAAGCTTTCTTT
CATENPGRLNTEAFF
>few|TRBJ2-7|TRBV18|-
TGTGCCAGCTCACCTCAGGGCTCCCGCGAGCAGTACTTC
CASSPQGSREQYF
>once|TRBJ1-2|TRBV5-4|-
TGTGCCAGCAGCTTGCCCAGCCCTAACTATGGCTACACCTTC
CASSLPSPNYGYTF
>few|TRBJ2-3|TRBV10-3|-
TGTGCCATCAGTGGCGAGATGGGGCGGGGGCAGTATTTT
CAISGEMGRGQYF
>many|TRBJ1-4|TRBV7-2|-
TGTGCCAGCAGTTCTCGGGGTGAAAAACTGTTTTTT
CASSSRGEKLFF
>few|TRBJ1-2|TRBV11-2|TRBD1
TGTGCCAGCAGCCCCCGGGACAGGGACTATGGCTACACCTTC
CASSPRDRDYGYTF
>many|TRBJ2-7|TRBV7-9|TRBD1
TGTGCCAGCAATGGAGACAGGGGTCTCTACGAGCAGTACTTC
CASNGDRGLYEQYF
>-|TRBJ2-1|TRBV4-2|TRBD2
TGTGCCAGCAGCCAAGATCTTGGGCGGGGGGTCAAGAATGAGCAGTTCTTC
CASSQDLGRGVKNEQFF
>-|TRBJ2-2|TRBV2|-
TGTGCCAGCCAACCCCCGTCAGTGAACACCGGGGAGCTGTTTTTT
CASQPPSVNTGELFF
>-|TRBJ2-7|TRBV7-9|-
TGTGCCAGCAGCTTGGAGACTGCCTACTACGAGCAGTACTTC
CASSLETAYYEQYF
>many|TRBJ1-1|TRBV6-1|-
TGTGCCAGCGGGAGGACAGCCAGCAAGGACACTGAAGCTTTCTTT
CASGRTASKDTEAFF